This T cell receptor beta chain was recovered during a study of cytomegalovirus exposure and HLA in healthy donors. Background on the study: In an early release, HLA-typed donors contributed 77 million or so unique TCR sequences.

PCR employed 60 Vbeta and 13 Jbeta primers. Sequencing was performed with immunoSEQ multiplex PCR; in TCRdb, only in-frame clones are kept and a portion is missing. Counted here are hundreds of thousands of clones, around 80% occurring once; the ten biggest clones make up roughly 2.5%. The CDR3 sequence is 16 residues long. With V trimmed by 5 bases and J by 2 bases, 9 bases remained unmatched. Germline CDR1 and CDR2: MGHDK and SYGVNS. Findings of the study overall: Later on, a genetic analysis was performed. It linked a missense variant in DCLRE1C with V- and J-gene trimming of TCR beta.

The sample holds a few counts of this clone. No antigen is known for it. The genes are TRBV25-1 and TRBJ1-3; 7 bases match TRBD1. The sample comprised PBMCs. This receptor was obtained from a woman aged 55-69 years in good health and CMV-seropositive. CDR3 in DNA: TGTGCCAGCAGTCACCACCTCACAGGGGCTGGAAACACCATATATTTT. The encoded protein is CASSHHLTGAGNTIYF.